These 3 T cell receptor beta chains came from one sample sequenced in a study of monozygotic twins with inflammatory bowel disease. TCRdb reprocessed the 5' RACE reads and stores each CDR3 protein as one record, lacking DNA. Here the sample table reports 350,000 to 500,000 distinct CDR3 sequences. Sequencing was performed on blood. Receptor source: a human donor with ulcerative colitis or Crohn's disease, or a healthy co-twin of an affected twin (not recorded which).

The chain joins TRBV18 to TRBJ2-2; no DNA is available, so the TRBD1 call from TCRdb remains unchecked. The CDR3 contains 15 residues. The V gene's germline CDR1 is KGHSH and CDR2 LQKENI. CDR3 region: CASSPDRPNTGELFF.

This rearrangement joins TRBV12-3 or TRBV12-4 to TRBJ2-1; absent DNA, TCRdb's TRBD1 call cannot be checked. This CDR3 region has 15 residues. CDR3 protein: CASSLRQGNKNEQFF.

The chain recombines TRBV29-1 with TRBJ2-5. The germline CDR1 and CDR2 sequences are SQVTM and ANQGSEA. The CDR3 totals 13 residues. CDR3 sequence: CSVEDPEAETQYF.